This T cell receptor (beta chain) was recorded in a study of T-cell reconstitution after alpha-beta-depleted transplantation in children. Study findings and constraints: The origin of high day-60 TCRbeta diversity in some patients lay in surviving recipient T cells and thymic progenitors. T-cell counts and diversity were attributed mostly to newly produced T cells one year after transplant.

Molecular barcoding with unique molecular identifiers was used for the TCRbeta library. TCRdb re-analysed the PCR reads in MiXCR, keeping a single row per CDR3 protein. In the table there are about 980,000 distinct CDR3 sequences, around 30% of which are singletons. Worth noting for this clonotype: Its specificity is not known.

This sequence was found in a boy younger than two who had a stem cell transplant for SCID, so the T cells may come from the graft donor. The source was PBMCs, mostly from graft donor cells, collected 360 days after TCRalphabeta/CD19-depleted stem cell transplant.

CDR3 sequence (DNA): TGCGCCAGCAGCTTGACAGGACAAAGCACAGATACGCAGTATTTT. Its protein product is CASSLTGQSTDTQYF. The V gene is TRBV5-1, the J gene TRBJ2-3; D is perhaps TRBD1 (5 bases). The V and J ends lost 1 base and 0 bases respectively, with 9 bases between them. Germline CDR1 and CDR2: SGHRS and YFSETQ. This CDR3 spans 15 amino acids.